This T cell receptor beta chain is drawn from a study of blood T cell repertoires in COVID-19. Study-level background: COVID-19 samples collected from the United States, Italy and Spain covered acute and convalescent phases.

Seattle enrolled patients during active infection and tracked them longitudinally. The table came from immunoSEQ multiplex PCR; TCRdb's copy has only in-frame clones and leaves some out. The sample comprises about 200,000 clones, over 75% of which are singletons, and 2.4% rests with the top ten. This CDR3 is built from 15 residues. Trimming removed 5 bases from V and 7 bases from J, with 21 bases in between. The germline gives CDR1 SEHNR, CDR2 FQNEAQ (reference sequence). The genes are TRBV7-9 and TRBJ2-7, with a weak D call TRBD1 (5 bases). This clonotype was obtained from a woman aged 65 to 85 with COVID-19, enrolled during active disease. The specimen sequenced was peripheral blood. CDR3 protein: CASSHRPRVTWEQYF. The CDR3 bases are TGTGCCAGCAGCCACCGTCCCAGGGTAACTTGGGAGCAGTACTTC.